This paragraph reports one T cell receptor beta chain. Its antigen is undetermined. Unique molecular identifiers were present in the TCR beta cDNA libraries. TCRdb called the PCR reads again in MiXCR, with one record for every CDR3 protein. The sample lists about 570,000 distinct CDR3 sequences; 30% to 40% were seen once. J gave up 2 bases and V 4 bases, and 4 bases lay outside the gene matches. The length of the CDR3 is 15 residues. From germline, CDR1 is SGHAT and CDR2 FQNNGV. These data originate in a study of post-analysis software for immune sequencing data. Turning to the study itself: The patients showed relapsing-remitting, secondary progressive and progressive-relapsing multiple sclerosis courses. Study-level results: There were several TRBV segments more frequent in patients than controls, and TRBV5-6, TRBV5-1 and TRBV20-1 were among them. Significantly decreased normalized Chao1 diversity was recorded for multiple sclerosis patients relative to controls.

The chain recombines TRBV11-2 with TRBJ1-2, with 10 bases matching TRBD1. The sequenced sample consisted of blood. This TCR came from a girl aged 2-17 years with multiple sclerosis. CDR3 residues: CASSSPTGGNYGYTF. CDR3 sequence (DNA): TGTGCCAGCAGCTCCCCGACAGGGGGCAACTATGGCTACACCTTC.